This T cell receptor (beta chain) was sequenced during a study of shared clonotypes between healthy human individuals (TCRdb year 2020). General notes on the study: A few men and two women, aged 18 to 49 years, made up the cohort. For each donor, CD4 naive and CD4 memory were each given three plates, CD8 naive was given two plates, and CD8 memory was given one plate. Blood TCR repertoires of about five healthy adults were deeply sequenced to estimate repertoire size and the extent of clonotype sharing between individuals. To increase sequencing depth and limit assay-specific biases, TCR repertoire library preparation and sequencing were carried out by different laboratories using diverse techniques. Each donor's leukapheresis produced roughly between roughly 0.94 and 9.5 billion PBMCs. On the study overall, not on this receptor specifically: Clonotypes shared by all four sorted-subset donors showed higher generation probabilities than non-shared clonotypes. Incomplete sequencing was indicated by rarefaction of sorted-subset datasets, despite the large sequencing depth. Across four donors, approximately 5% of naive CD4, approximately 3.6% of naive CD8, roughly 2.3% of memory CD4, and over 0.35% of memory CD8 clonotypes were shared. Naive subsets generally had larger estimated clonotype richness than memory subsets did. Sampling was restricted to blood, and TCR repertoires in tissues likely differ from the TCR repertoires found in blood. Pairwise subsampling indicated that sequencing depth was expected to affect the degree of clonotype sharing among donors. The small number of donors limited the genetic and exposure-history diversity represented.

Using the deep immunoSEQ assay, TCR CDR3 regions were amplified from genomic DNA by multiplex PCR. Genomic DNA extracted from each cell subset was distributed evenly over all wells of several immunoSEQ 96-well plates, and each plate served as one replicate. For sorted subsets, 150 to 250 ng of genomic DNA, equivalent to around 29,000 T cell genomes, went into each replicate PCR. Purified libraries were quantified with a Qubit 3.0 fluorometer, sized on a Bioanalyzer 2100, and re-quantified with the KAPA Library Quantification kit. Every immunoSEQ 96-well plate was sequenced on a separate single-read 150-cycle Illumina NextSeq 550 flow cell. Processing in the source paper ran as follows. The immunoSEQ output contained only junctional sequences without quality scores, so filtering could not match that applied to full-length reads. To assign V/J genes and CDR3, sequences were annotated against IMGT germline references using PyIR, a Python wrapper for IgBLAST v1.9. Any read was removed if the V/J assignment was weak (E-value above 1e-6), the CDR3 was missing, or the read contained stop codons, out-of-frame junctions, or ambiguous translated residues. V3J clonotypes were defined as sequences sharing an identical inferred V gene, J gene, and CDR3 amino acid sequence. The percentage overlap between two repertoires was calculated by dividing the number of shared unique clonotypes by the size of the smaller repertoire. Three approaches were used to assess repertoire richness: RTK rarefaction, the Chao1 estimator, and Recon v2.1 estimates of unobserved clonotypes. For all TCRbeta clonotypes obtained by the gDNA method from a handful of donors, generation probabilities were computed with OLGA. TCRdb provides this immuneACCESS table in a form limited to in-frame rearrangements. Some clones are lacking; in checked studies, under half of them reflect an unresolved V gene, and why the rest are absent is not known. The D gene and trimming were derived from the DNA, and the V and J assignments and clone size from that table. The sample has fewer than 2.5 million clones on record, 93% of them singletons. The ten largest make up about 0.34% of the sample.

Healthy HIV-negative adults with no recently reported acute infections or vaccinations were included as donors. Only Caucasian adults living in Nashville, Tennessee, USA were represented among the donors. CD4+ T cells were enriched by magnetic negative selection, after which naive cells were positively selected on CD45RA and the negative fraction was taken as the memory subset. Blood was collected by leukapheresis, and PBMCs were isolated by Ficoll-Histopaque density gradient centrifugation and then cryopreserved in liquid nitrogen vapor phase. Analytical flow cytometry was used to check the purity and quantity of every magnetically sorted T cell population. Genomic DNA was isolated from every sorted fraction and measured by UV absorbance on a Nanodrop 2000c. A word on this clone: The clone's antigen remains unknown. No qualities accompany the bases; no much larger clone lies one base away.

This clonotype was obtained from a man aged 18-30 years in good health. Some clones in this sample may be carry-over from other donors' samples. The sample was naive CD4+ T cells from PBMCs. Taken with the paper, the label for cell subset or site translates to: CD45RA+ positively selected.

The CDR3 protein: CASLRDYGYTF. The DNA sequence follows: TGTGCCAGCCTCAGAGACTATGGCTACACCTTC. The V gene is TRBV28 and the J gene is TRBJ1-2; the D gene cannot be resolved reliably. CDR1 and CDR2, looked up from the germline V gene, are MDHEN and SYDVKM. V loses 8 bases of germline sequence and J loses 3 bases, and the interval between the two ends is 7 bases. The CDR3 contains 11 residues, cysteine and phenylalanine counted. Only the CDR3 region is kept as DNA, spanning 33 bases read in frame from base 1.